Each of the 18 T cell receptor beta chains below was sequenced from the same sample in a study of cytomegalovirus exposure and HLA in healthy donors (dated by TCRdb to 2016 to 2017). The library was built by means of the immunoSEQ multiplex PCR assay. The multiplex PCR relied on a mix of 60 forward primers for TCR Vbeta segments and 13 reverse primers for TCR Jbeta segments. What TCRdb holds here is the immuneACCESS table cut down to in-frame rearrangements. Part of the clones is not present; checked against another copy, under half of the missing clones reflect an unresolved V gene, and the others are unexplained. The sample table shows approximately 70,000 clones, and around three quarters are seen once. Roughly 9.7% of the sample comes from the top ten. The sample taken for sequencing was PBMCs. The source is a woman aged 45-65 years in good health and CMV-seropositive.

CDR3 loop: CASSLADGTVLQETQYF. The CDR3 region has the DNA TGTGCCAGCAGCTTGGCCGACGGGACAGTACTCCAAGAGACCCAGTACTTC. The rearrangement joins TRBV5-4 to TRBJ2-5, with 7 bases fitting TRBD1. The CDR3 is 17 amino acids. The ends lost 0 bases at V and 1 base at J; junction bases unmatched: 9. Germline lookup yields CDR1 SGHNT and CDR2 YYREEE (reference sequence).

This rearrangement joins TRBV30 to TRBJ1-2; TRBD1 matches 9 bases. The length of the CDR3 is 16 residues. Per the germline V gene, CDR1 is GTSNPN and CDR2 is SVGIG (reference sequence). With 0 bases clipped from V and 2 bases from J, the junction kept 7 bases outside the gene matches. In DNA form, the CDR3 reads TGTGCCTGGAGTGTCCGGACAGGGGCGAAAAACTATGGCTACACCTTC. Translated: CAWSVRTGAKNYGYTF.

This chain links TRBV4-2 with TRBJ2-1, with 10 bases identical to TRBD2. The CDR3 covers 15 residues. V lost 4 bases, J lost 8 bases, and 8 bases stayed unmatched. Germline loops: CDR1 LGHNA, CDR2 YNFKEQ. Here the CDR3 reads CASSPSAGGPDEQFF. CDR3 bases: TGTGCCAGCAGCCCCTCAGCGGGAGGGCCTGATGAGCAGTTCTTC.

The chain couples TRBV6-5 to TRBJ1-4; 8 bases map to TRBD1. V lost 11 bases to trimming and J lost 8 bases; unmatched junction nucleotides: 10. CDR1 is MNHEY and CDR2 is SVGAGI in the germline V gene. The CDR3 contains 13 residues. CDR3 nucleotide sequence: TGTGCCGCTCGCAGGGGGCAGGGGGAAAAACTGTTTTTT. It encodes CAARRGQGEKLFF.

The CDR3 region is CASSTPLAGNEQFF. CDR3 in DNA: TGTGCCAGCAGCACGCCACTAGCGGGAAATGAGCAGTTCTTC. V and J are TRBV9 and TRBJ2-1, with 10 bases that match TRBD2. Germline assignment: CDR1 SGDLS and CDR2 YYNGEE. V shed 4 bases and J 7 bases; nucleotides not matched to a gene: 5. The CDR3 sequence is 14 residues long.

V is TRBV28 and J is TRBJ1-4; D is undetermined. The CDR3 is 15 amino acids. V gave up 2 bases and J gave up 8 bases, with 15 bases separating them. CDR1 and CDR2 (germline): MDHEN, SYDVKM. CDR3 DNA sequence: TGTGCCAGCAGTTTAGGAGGTTCTGAAGGGGAAAAACTGTTTTTT. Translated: CASSLGGSEGEKLFF.

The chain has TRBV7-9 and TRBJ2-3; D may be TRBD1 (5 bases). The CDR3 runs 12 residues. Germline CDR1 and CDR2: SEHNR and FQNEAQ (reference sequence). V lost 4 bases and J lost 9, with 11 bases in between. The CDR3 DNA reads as TGTGCCAGCAGCTCAGTGGGGCCCACGCAGTATTTT. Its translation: CASSSVGPTQYF.

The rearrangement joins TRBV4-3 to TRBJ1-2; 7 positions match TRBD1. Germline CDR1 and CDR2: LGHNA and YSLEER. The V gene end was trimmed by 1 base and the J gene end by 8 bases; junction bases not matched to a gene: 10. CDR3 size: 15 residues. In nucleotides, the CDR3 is TGCGCCAGCAGCCAAGGTGATTGGACAGGAGGAGGCTACACCTTC. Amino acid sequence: CASSQGDWTGGGYTF.

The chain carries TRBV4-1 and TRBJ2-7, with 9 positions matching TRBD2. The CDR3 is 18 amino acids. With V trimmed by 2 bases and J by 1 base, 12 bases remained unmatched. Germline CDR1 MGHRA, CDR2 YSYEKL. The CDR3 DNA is TGCGCCAGCAGCCAATCCCAAGGGGGGACTAGCTTATCCTACGAGCAGTACTTC. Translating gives CASSQSQGGTSLSYEQYF.

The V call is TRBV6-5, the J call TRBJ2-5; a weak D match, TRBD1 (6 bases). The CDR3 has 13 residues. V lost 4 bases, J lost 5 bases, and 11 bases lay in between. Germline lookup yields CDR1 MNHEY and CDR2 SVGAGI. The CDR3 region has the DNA TGTGCCAGCAGTTTACAGGGTGGGGAGACCCAGTACTTC. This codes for CASSLQGGETQYF.

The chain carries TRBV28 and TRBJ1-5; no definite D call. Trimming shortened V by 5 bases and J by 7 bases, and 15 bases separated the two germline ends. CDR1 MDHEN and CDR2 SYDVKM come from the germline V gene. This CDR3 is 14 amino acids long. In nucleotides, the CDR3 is TGTGCCAGCAGTATCCACCAAGAGCCACAGCCCCAGCATTTT. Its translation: CASSIHQEPQPQHF.

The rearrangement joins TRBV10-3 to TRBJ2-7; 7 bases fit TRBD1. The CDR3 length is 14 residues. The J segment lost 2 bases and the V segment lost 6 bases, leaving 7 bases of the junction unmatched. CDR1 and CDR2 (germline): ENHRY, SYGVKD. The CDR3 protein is CAIRGQDPTYEQYF. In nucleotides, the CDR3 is TGTGCCATCAGAGGACAGGACCCTACCTACGAGCAGTACTTC.

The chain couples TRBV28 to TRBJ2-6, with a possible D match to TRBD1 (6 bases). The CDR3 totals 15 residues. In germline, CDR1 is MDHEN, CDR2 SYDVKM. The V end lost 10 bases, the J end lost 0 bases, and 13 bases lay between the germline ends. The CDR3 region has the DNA TGTGCCACCAACCCGGACAGCTCTGGGGCCAACGTCCTGACTTTC. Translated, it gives CATNPDSSGANVLTF.

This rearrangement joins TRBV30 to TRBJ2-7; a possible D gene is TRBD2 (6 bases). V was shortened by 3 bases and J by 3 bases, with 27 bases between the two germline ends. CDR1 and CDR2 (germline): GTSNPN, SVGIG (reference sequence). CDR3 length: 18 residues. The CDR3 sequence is CAWRAHPLGRQGGYEQYF. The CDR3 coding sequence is TGTGCCTGGAGGGCCCACCCCTTGGGTAGGCAGGGAGGCTACGAGCAGTACTTC. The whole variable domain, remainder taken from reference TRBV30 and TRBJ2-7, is SQTIHQWPATLVQPVGSPLSLECTVEGTSNPNLYWYRQAAGRGLQLLFYSVGIGQISSEVPQNLSASRPQDRQFILSSKKLLLSDSGFYLCAWRAHPLGRQGGYEQYFGPGTRLTVT.

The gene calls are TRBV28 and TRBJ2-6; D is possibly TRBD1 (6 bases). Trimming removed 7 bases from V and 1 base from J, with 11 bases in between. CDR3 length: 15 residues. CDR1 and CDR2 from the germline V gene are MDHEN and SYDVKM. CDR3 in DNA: TGTGCCAGCACAGACAGGAGATCTGGGGCCAACGTCCTGACTTTC. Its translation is CASTDRRSGANVLTF.

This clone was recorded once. CDR3 nucleotide sequence: TGCGCCACCCGGGACAGTCCTTTAGCCAAAAACATTCAGTACTTC. It yields the protein CATRDSPLAKNIQYF. The chain combines TRBV4-1 with TRBJ2-4; 7 bases fit TRBD1. CDR3 length: 15 amino acids. Per germline, CDR1 MGHRA and CDR2 YSYEKL. After removal of 10 bases from V and 0 bases from J, the junction contained 9 bases not matched to a gene.

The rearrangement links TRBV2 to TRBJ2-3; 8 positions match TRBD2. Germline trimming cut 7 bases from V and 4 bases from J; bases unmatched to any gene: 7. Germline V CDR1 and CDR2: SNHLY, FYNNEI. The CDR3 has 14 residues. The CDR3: CASMAGGQADTQYF. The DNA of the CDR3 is TGTGCCAGCATGGCGGGAGGCCAGGCAGATACGCAGTATTTT.

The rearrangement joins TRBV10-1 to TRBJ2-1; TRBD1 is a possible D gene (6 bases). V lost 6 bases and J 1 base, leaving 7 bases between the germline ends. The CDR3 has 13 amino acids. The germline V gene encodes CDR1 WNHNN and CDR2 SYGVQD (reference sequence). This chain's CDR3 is CASSRGSYNEQFF. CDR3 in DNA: TGCGCCAGCAGCAGGGGTTCCTACAATGAGCAGTTCTTC.